A selection of T cell receptor beta chains follows, all from one sample in a study of vaccination effects on CD4 cells after COVID-19. Profiled with immunoSEQ multiplex PCR; TCRdb holds only in-frame clones, not every one. The table records 30,000 to 40,000 clones, around 78% of them present only once. No antigen is known for these receptors. The sample consisted of CD4+ T cells from PBMCs cultured with HCoV-OC43 spike peptides, taken before COVID-19 vaccination. These receptors were obtained from a human donor who received a COVID-19 vaccine. The CDR3 runs from the conserved cysteine through the conserved F or W. D genes are given only for firm matches. Clone size is shown for a subset of rows, as once, few, many or a class of expanded clone.

d_call: NA; clone_size: NA; j_call: TRBJ1-3; v_call: TRBV7-9; cdr3_nt: TGTGCCAGCAGCTTAACCTCTGGAAACACCATATATTTT; cdr3_aa: CASSLTSGNTIYF
d_call: NA; clone_size: NA; j_call: TRBJ1-2; v_call: TRBV3-1/TRBV3-2; cdr3_nt: TGTGCCAGCAGCCAAATCGGGCGGTCCTCGGTCACCTTC; cdr3_aa: CASSQIGRSSVTF
d_call: NA; clone_size: NA; j_call: TRBJ1-1; v_call: TRBV18; cdr3_nt: TGTGCCAGCTCAGAAGGACAGAGGAGTGAAGCTTTCTTT; cdr3_aa: CASSEGQRSEAFF
d_call: NA; clone_size: NA; j_call: TRBJ2-1; v_call: TRBV7-9; cdr3_nt: TGTGCCAGCAGCCCTACATCATCGGGGGGGACAGGCTATAATGAGCAGTTCTTC; cdr3_aa: CASSPTSSGGTGYNEQFF
d_call: NA; clone_size: NA; j_call: TRBJ1-1; v_call: TRBV7-2; cdr3_nt: TGTGCCAGCAGCCCGAGCGGGGGGAACACTGAAGCTTTCTTT; cdr3_aa: CASSPSGGNTEAFF
d_call: TRBD1; clone_size: few; j_call: TRBJ1-5; v_call: TRBV27; cdr3_nt: TGTGCCAGCAGGAAAAACGGACAGGGAGGTAATCAGCCCCAGCATTTT; cdr3_aa: CASRKNGQGGNQPQHF
d_call: NA; clone_size: NA; j_call: TRBJ1-4; v_call: TRBV21-1; cdr3_nt: TGTGCCAGCAGCAAAGGCCGGGAGGGTCACCTTGCAACTAATGAAAAACTGTTTTTT; cdr3_aa: CASSKGREGHLATNEKLFF
d_call: NA; clone_size: once; j_call: TRBJ1-3; v_call: TRBV6-5; cdr3_nt: TGTGCCTGCCGGACGGACTACTCTGGAAACACCATATATTTT; cdr3_aa: CACRTDYSGNTIYF
d_call: NA; clone_size: NA; j_call: TRBJ2-7; v_call: TRBV20-1; cdr3_nt: TGCAGTGCCCTACTAGTGGAGCAGTACTTC; cdr3_aa: CSALLVEQYF
d_call: TRBD1; clone_size: few; j_call: TRBJ1-4; v_call: TRBV5-1; cdr3_nt: TGCGCCAGCAGCTTGAGTGGACAGGGCCGTGAAAAACTGTTTTTT; cdr3_aa: CASSLSGQGREKLFF
d_call: NA; clone_size: NA; j_call: TRBJ1-1; v_call: TRBV9; cdr3_nt: TGTGCCAGCAGCGTAGGAGACGGGACTGAAGCTTTCTTT; cdr3_aa: CASSVGDGTEAFF